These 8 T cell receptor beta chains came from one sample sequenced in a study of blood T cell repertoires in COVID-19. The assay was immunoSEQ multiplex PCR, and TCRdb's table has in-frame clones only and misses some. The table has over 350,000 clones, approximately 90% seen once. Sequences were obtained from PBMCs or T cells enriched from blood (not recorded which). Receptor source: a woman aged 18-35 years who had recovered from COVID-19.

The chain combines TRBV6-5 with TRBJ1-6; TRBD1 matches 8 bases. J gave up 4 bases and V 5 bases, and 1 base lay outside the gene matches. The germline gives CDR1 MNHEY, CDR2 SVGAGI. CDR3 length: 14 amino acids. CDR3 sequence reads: CASSTGGYNSPLHF. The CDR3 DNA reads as TGTGCCAGCAGTACAGGGGGATATAATTCACCCCTCCACTTT.

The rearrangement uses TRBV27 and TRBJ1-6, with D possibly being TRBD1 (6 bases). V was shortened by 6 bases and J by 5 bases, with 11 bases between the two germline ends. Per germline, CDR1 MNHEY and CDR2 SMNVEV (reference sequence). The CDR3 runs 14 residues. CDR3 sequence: CASRTGTDNSPLHF. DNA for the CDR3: TGTGCCAGCAGAACAGGGACCGATAATTCACCCCTCCACTTT.

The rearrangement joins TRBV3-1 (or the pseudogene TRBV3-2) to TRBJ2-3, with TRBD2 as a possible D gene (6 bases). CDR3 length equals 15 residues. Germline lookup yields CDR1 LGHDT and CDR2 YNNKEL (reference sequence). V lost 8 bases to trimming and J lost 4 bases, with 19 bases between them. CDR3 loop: CASRGGAGKADTQYF. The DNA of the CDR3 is TGTGCCAGCCGGGGCGGGGCAGGGAAGGCAGATACGCAGTATTTT.

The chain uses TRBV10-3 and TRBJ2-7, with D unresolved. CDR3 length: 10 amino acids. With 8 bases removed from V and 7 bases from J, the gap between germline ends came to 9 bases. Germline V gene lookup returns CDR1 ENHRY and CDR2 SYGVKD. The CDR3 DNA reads TGTGCCATCGGTTCGGTAGAGCAGTACTTC. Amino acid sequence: CAIGSVEQYF.

CDR3 protein: CASSPRLAGGADTQYF. For the CDR3, the DNA is TGTGCCAGCTCACCGCGACTAGCGGGGGGGGCAGATACGCAGTATTTT. The chain links TRBV18 to TRBJ2-3; 14 bases are shared with TRBD2. After removal of 3 bases from V and 4 bases from J, the junction contained 3 bases not matched to a gene. CDR3 length: 16 amino acids. CDR1 and CDR2 (germline): KGHSH, LQKENI.

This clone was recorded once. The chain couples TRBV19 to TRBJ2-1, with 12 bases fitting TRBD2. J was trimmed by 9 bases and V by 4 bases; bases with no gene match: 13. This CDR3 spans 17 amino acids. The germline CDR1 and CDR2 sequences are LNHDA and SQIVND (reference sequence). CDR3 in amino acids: CASSNRLAGARRSEQFF. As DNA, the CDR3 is TGTGCCAGTAGTAACAGACTAGCGGGGGCCCGTAGGTCTGAGCAGTTCTTC.

The CDR3 DNA is TGTGCCACCAGTGATTCCGGGACAGGGGGCGGAGAAAAACTGTTTTTT. Translation gives CATSDSGTGGGEKLFF. The rearrangement uses TRBV24-1 and TRBJ1-4, with 12 nucleotides matching TRBD1. The V gene's germline CDR1 is KGHDR and CDR2 SFDVKD. The CDR3 loop spans 16 amino acids. V dropped 2 bases and J dropped 8; count of bases not matched to a gene: 5.

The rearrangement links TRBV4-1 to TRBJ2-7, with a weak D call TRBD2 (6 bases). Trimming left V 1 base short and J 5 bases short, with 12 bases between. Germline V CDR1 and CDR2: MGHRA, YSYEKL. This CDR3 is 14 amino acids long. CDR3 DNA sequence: TGCGCCAGCAGCCAAGTAGCGGTTGGGGACGAGCAGTACTTC. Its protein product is CASSQVAVGDEQYF.